This T cell receptor beta chain is drawn from a study of T-cell reconstitution after alpha-beta-depleted transplantation in children. Study conclusions and caveats: Several hundred expanded graft clones reportedly supplied alpha-beta T cells about two months after transplant. Diversity and T-cell counts at one year after transplant derived mostly from new T cells.

Concerning this clonotype itself: Its antigen is unidentified.

Researchers prepared the TCRbeta library using unique molecular identifiers, the study reports. Via MiXCR, TCRdb re-called the PCR reads, giving one row per CDR3 protein. The sample lists approximately 120,000 distinct CDR3 sequences, about 9.9% occurring once. The trim removed 6 bases at V and 6 bases at J, leaving 6 bases unmatched. CDR3 length: 13 residues. The chain couples TRBV12-3 or TRBV12-4 to TRBJ1-2; TRBD1 agrees at 8 bases. The receptor comes from a girl in the first two years of life who had a stem cell transplant for combined immunodeficiency, so the T cells may come from the graft donor. The sequences come from PBMCs, mostly from graft donor cells, collected 180 days after TCRalphabeta/CD19-depleted stem cell transplant. CDR3 DNA: TGTGCCAGCAGGGCAGGGGGCTCCCATGGCTACACCTTC. It translates to CASRAGGSHGYTF.